This entry features one TCR beta chain sequence. Antigen unknown. The source of the sample is a study of PD-1 blockade in mismatch repair-deficient tumors. Across the study: Enrolled about 2012-2017, patients had progressing, pretreated mismatch repair-deficient cancers of about a dozen types.

The data were produced by immunoSEQ multiplex PCR, yet TCRdb's version contains in-frame clones alone and is incomplete. The sample consists of about 49,000 clones, under 85% of them appearing once. Per germline, CDR1 SGDLS and CDR2 YYNGEE. Trimming left V 4 bases short and J 8 bases short, with 16 bases between. This CDR3 has 14 residues. General study points: Tumor-resident clones, often absent from pretreatment blood, expanded after pembrolizumab and then contracted.

This material consisted of PBMCs, taken before pembrolizumab treatment. This TCR came from an adult with mismatch repair-deficient cancer. This chain links TRBV9 with TRBJ1-5; D gene ambiguous. The CDR3 spells CASSSTFSGEPQHF. The DNA of the CDR3 is TGTGCCAGCAGCTCTACGTTTTCGGGTGAGCCCCAGCATTTT.